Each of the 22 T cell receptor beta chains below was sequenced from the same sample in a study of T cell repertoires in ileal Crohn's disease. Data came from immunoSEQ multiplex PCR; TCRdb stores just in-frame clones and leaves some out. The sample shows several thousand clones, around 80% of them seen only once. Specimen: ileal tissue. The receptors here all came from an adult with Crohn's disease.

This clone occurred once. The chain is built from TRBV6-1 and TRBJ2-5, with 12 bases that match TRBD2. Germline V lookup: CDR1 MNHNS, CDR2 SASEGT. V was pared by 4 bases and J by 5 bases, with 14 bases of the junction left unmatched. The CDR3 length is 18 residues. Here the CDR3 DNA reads TGTGCCAGCAGTGTTCTTGGGCTAGCGGGGGGGTCGGGGGAGACCCAGTACTTC. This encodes CASSVLGLAGGSGETQYF.

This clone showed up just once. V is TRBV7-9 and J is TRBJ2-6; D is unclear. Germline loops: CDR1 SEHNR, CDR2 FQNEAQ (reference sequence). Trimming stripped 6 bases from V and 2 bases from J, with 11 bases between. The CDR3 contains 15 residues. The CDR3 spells CASSPLGPGANVLTF. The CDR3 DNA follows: TGTGCCAGCAGTCCCCTTGGGCCTGGGGCCAACGTCCTGACTTTC.

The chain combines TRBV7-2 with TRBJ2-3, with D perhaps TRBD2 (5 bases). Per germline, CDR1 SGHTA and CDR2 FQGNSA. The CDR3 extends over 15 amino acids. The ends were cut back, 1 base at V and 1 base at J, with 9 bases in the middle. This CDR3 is CASSLDSGGTDTQYF. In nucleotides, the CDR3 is TGTGCCAGCAGCTTAGATTCCGGGGGCACAGATACGCAGTATTTT. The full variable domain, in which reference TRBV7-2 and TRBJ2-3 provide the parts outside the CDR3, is GAGVSQSPSNKVTEKGKDVELRCDPISGHTALYWYRQSLGQGLEFLIYFQGNSAPDKSGLPSDRFSAERTGGSVSTLTIQRTQQEDSAVYLCASSLDSGGTDTQYFGPGTRLTVL.

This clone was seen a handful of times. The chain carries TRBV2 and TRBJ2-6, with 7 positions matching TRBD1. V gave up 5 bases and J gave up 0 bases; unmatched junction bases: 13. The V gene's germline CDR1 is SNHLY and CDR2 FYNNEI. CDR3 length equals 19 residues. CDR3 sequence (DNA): TGTGCCAGCAGTTTCGGAAGTGTCAGGGGGTACTCTGGGGCCAACGTCCTGACTTTC. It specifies CASSFGSVRGYSGANVLTF.

The CDR3 bases are TGTGCCAGCAGCAAGCGGGGATCCACAGATACGCAGTATTTT. This translates into CASSKRGSTDTQYF. The chain uses TRBV11-1 and TRBJ2-3; 7 nucleotides match TRBD2. The germline V gene encodes CDR1 SGHAT and CDR2 FQDESV (reference sequence). V lost 5 bases, J lost 2 bases, and 4 bases stayed unmatched. This CDR3 has 14 residues.

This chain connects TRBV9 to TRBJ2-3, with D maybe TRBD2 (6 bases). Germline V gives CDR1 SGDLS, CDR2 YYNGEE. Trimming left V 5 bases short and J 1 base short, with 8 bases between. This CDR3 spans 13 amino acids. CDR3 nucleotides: TGTGCCAGCAGTTCGGGGGGCACAGATACGCAGTATTTT. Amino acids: CASSSGGTDTQYF.

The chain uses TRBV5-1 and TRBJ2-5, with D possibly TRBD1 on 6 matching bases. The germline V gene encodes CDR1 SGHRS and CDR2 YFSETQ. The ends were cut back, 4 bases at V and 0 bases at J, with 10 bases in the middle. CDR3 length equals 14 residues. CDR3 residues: CASSLRTDQETQYF. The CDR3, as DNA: TGCGCCAGCAGCCTTCGGACAGACCAAGAGACCCAGTACTTC.

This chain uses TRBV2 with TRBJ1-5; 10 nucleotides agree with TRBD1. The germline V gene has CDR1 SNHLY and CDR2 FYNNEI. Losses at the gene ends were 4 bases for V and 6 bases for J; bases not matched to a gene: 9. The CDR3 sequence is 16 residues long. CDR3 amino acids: CASSGGGTGAGQPQHF. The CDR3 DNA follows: TGTGCCAGCAGTGGGGGAGGGACAGGGGCCGGTCAGCCCCAGCATTTT.

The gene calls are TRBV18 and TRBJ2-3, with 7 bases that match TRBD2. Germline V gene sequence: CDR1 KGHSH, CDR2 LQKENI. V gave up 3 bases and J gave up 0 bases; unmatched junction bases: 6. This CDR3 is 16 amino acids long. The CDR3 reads CASSPSGGASTDTQYF. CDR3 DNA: TGTGCCAGCTCACCGTCGGGGGGAGCTAGCACAGATACGCAGTATTTT.

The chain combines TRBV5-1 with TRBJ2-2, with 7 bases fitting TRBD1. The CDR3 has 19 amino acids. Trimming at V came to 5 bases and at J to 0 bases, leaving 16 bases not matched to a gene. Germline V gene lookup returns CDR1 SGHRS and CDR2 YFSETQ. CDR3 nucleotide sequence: TGCGCCAGCAGTAGGACAGGCTTGGATTTTGGGTCGAACACCGGGGAGCTGTTTTTT. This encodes CASSRTGLDFGSNTGELFF.

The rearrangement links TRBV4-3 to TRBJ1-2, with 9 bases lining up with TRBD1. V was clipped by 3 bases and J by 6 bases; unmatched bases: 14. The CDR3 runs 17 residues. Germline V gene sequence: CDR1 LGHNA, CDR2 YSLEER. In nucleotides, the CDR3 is TGCGCCAGCAGCCAGGACGGGACAGGGAAAGTTAGGGATGGCTACACCTTC. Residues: CASSQDGTGKVRDGYTF.

The CDR3 sequence: CASSLWTSGGETQYF. CDR3 coding DNA: TGCGCCAGCAGCTTATGGACTAGCGGGGGGGAGACCCAGTACTTC. The V gene is TRBV5-1, the J gene TRBJ2-5, with 14 bases identical to TRBD2. This CDR3 contains 15 residues. Germline V lookup: CDR1 SGHRS, CDR2 YFSETQ. The ends lost 2 bases at V and 5 bases at J; junction bases unmatched: 2.

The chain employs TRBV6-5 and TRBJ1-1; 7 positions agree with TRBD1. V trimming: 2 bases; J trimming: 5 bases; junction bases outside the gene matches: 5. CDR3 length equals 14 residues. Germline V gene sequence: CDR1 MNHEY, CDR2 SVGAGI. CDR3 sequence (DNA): TGTGCCAGCAGTTACACAGGGGTGGAGACTGAAGCTTTCTTT. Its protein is CASSYTGVETEAFF.

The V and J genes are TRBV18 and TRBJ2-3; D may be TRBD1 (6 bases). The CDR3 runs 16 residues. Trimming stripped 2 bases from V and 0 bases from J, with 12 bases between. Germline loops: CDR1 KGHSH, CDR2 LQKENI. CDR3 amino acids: CASSPESGQSTDTQYF. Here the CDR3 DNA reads TGTGCCAGCTCACCAGAGTCGGGACAAAGCACAGATACGCAGTATTTT. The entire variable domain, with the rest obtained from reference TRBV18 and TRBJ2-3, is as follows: NAGVMQNPRHLVRRRGQEARLRCSPMKGHSHVYWYRQLPEEGLKFMVYLQKENIIDESGMPKERFSAEFPKEGPSILRIQQVVRGDSAAYFCASSPESGQSTDTQYFGPGTRLTVL.

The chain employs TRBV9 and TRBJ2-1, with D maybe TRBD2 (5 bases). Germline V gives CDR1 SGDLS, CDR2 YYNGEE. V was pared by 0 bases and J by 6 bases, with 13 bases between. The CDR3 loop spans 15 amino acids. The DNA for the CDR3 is TGTGCCAGCAGCGTAGTGGGAGACTTAACCAATGAGCAGTTCTTC. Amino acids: CASSVVGDLTNEQFF.

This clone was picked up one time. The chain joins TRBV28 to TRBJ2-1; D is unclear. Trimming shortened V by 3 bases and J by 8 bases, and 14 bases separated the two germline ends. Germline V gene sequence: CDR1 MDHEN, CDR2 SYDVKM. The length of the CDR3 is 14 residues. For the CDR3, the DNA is TGTGCCAGCAGTTTTAAGGAGCTCCCGTATGAGCAGTTCTTC. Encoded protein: CASSFKELPYEQFF.

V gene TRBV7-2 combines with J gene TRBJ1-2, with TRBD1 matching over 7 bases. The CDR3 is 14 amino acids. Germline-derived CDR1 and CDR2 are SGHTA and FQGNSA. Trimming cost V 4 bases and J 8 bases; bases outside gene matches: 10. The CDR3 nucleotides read TGTGCCAGCAGCTCACGAGGGGGCGTGGGCGGCTACACCTTC. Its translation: CASSSRGGVGGYTF.

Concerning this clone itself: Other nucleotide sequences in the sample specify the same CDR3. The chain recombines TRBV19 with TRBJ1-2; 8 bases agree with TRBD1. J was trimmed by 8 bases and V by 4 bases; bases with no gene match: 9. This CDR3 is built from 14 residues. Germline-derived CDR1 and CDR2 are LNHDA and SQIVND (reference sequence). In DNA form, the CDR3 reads TGTGCCAGTAGTAGAGGCCAGGGGGCGGACGGCTACACCTTC. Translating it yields CASSRGQGADGYTF.

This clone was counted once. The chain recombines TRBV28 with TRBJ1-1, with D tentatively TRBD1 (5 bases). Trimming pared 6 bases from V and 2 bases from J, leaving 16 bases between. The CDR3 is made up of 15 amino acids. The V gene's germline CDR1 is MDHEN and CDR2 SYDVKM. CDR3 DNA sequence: TGTGCCAGCAGCCCGGGACGGCGGGGTAACACTGAAGCTTTCTTT. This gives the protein CASSPGRRGNTEAFF. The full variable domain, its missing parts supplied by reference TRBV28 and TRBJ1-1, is DVKVTQSSRYLVKRTGEKVFLECVQDMDHENMFWYRQDPGLGLRLIYFSYDVKMKEKGDIPEGYSVSREKKERFSLILESASTNQTSMYLCASSPGRRGNTEAFFGQGTRLTVV.

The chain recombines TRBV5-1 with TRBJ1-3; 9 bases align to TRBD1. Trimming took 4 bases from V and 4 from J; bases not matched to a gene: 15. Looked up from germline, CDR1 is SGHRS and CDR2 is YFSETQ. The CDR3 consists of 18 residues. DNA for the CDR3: TGCGCCAGCAGCGTGGGACAGGGATTTTTGACGGCGGGAAACACCATATATTTT. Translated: CASSVGQGFLTAGNTIYF.

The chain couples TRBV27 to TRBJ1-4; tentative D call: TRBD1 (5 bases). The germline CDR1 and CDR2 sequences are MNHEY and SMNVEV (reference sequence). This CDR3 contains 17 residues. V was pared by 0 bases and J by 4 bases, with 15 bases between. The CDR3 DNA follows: TGTGCCAGCAGTTTATCCTCGGGCAGGGTTGTTAATGAAAAACTGTTTTTT. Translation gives CASSLSSGRVVNEKLFF.

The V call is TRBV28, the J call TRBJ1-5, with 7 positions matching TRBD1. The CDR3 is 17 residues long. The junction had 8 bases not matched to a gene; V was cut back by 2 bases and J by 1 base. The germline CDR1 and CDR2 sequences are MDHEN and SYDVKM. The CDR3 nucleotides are TGTGCCAGCAGTTTACAAACAGGGGTTGTCAGCAATCAGCCCCAGCATTTT. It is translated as CASSLQTGVVSNQPQHF.